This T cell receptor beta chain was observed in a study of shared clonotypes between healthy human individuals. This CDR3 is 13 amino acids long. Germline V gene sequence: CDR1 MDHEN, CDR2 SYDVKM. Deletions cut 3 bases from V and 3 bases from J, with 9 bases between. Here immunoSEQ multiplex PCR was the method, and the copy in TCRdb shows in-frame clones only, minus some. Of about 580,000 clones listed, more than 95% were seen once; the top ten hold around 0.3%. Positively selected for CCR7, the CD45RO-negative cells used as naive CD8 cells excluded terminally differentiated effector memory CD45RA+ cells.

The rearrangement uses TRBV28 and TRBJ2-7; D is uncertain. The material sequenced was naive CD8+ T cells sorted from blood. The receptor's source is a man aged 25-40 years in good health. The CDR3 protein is CASSLTRNYEQYF. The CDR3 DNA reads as TGTGCCAGCAGTTTGACAAGAAACTACGAGCAGTACTTC.